This T cell receptor beta chain was identified during a study of CD8 T cells in Susac syndrome. Reverse transcription of about 0.5 to 1 ug RNA used random hexamers. TCRdb reanalysed the immunoSEQ multiplex PCR reads using MiXCR and keeps one entry per CDR3 protein. The table lists approximately 220,000 distinct CDR3 sequences, approximately 90% of them singletons. In this sample, this clonotype turned up once. The CDR3 extends over 13 amino acids. In germline, CDR1 is MGHDK, CDR2 SYGVNS. V was trimmed by 2 bases and J by 6 bases, leaving 7 bases between them. The sequence was collected from a human donor with multiple sclerosis. The sequenced sample was CD8+ T cells from PBMCs. The chain is built from TRBV25-1 and TRBJ1-4; D is unresolved. Here the CDR3 reads CASSEAPHEKLFF. Written as DNA, the CDR3 is TGTGCCAGCAGTGAAGCCCCCCATGAAAAACTGTTTTTT. The full variable domain, with the rest looked up from reference TRBV25-1 and TRBJ1-4, is EADIYQTPRYLVIGTGKKITLECSQTMGHDKMYWYQQDPGMELHLIHYSYGVNSTEKGDLSSESTVSRIRTEHFPLTLESARPSHTSQYLCASSEAPHEKLFFGSGTQLSVL.